This T cell receptor (beta chain) was recovered during a study of beta chain features in type 1 diabetes. Per germline, CDR1 MDHEN and CDR2 SYDVKM. Trimming took off 8 bases at V and 1 base at J, with 13 bases between the two ends. This CDR3 is built from 14 residues. Every bit of the isolated RNA underwent reverse transcription, so sequencing read expressed TCRB transcripts. Some clones are missing from TCRdb's copy, which holds only in-frame ones; the method was immunoSEQ multiplex PCR. The data show roughly 240,000 clones, 24% seen once. Points on this clone: Its antigen remains unknown.

Study-wide results and caveats: People with Type 1 diabetes carried modestly yet significantly shorter TCRB CDR3s in all four CD4+ subsets.

Sample: naive CD4+ T cells from blood. The sequence came from a woman younger than 45 with type 1 diabetes. V usage is TRBV28 and J usage is TRBJ2-3; possible D gene TRBD2, 5 bases. The CDR3 nucleotides are TGTGCCAGCGATACGGAGAGGGGCACAGATACGCAGTATTTT. It codes for CASDTERGTDTQYF.